This TCR beta chain was recovered during a study of OX40 agonist ivuxolimab in advanced cancers. About the research overall: In this cohort, patients received ivuxolimab, an agonistic anti-OX40 (CD134) antibody. Study-level points and caveats: CD4+ and CD8+ T cells in blood underwent clonal expansion by week 6 at 0.1 to 3.0 mg/kg. Some nonresponders also had low normalized T-cell clonal expansion.

To note about this clone: What it recognizes is unknown.

CDR1 is SGHDN, CDR2 FVKESK, per germline. Trimming stripped 4 bases from V and 4 bases from J, with 16 bases between. This CDR3 is 15 amino acids long. Profiled with immunoSEQ multiplex PCR; TCRdb holds only in-frame clones, not every one. The data contain tens of thousands of clones, 82% of them singletons. The origin of this receptor is an adult with an advanced solid tumor such as melanoma, head and neck, liver or kidney cancer. V and J are TRBV14 and TRBJ2-5, with D possibly matching TRBD1 (6 bases). The source material was CD4+ or CD8+ T cells sorted from blood, sampled in a trial of the OX40 agonist ivuxolimab. The CDR3 reads CASSRPTGGVETQYF. DNA for the CDR3: TGTGCCAGCAGCCGACCGACAGGAGGTGTAGAGACCCAGTACTTC. The variable domain in full, with the rest retrieved from reference TRBV14 and TRBJ2-5, is EAGVTQFPSHSVIEKGQTVTLRCDPISGHDNLYWYRRVMGKEIKFLLHFVKESKQDESGMPNNRFLAERTGGTYSTLKVQPAELEDSGVYFCASSRPTGGVETQYFGPGTRLLVL.